These 22 T cell receptor beta chains came from one sample sequenced in a study of identical twins. TCRdb reanalysed the 5' RACE reads using MiXCR and keeps one entry per CDR3 protein. The sample lists a few hundred thousand distinct CDR3 sequences, nearly 15% seen once, with about 0.4% in the top ten. These data were also filed under a second study, of yellow fever vaccine responses in identical twins.

The sequencing input was CD4+ T cells sorted from blood. These receptors were taken from a woman aged 18-35 years in good health.

V gene TRBV20-1 combines with J gene TRBJ2-1; 12 bases align to TRBD2. V lost 5 bases, J lost 5 bases, and 4 bases stayed unmatched. The CDR3 extends over 14 amino acids. Germline assignment: CDR1 DFQATT and CDR2 SNEGSKA (reference sequence). The CDR3 DNA is TGCAGTGCTCCCCGACTAGCGGGAGACAATGAGCAGTTCTTC. It is translated as CSAPRLAGDNEQFF.

The V gene is TRBV21-1, the J gene TRBJ2-1. TRBV21-1 has pseudogene status. This CDR3 contains 16 residues. CDR3 in DNA: TGTGCCAGCAGCAGGGCGCTACTGAGCTCCTACAATGAGCAGTTCTTC. Translated: CASSRALLSSYNEQFF.

There are a few counts of this clonotype. The chain has TRBV12-3 or TRBV12-4 and TRBJ2-3; D might be TRBD2 (6 bases). The V gene lost 7 bases and the J gene lost 0 bases, with 20 bases spanning the gap. The CDR3 is 17 amino acids. CDR3 in DNA: TGTGCCAGCACCCCCGGGCGTGGGGGACTGAGCACAGATACGCAGTATTTT. This translates into CASTPGRGGLSTDTQYF.

The V gene is TRBV6-4, the J gene TRBJ2-2; 9 bases line up with TRBD1. V trimming: 6 bases; J trimming: 5 bases; junction bases outside the gene matches: 7. Germline loops: CDR1 MRHNA, CDR2 SNTAGT. The CDR3 is made up of 15 amino acids. CDR3 in DNA: TGTGCCAGCAGCTGGGGACAGGGCTATACCGGGGAGCTGTTTTTT. Protein product: CASSWGQGYTGELFF.

V is TRBV7-2 and J is TRBJ2-5; possibly TRBD2 for D (6 bases). Looked up from germline, CDR1 is SGHTA and CDR2 is FQGNSA. The CDR3 totals 15 residues. Trimming took 5 bases from V and 4 from J, leaving 17 bases between them. The chain's CDR3 is CASSPGRSGLETQYF. CDR3 nucleotide sequence: TGTGCCAGCAGCCCAGGAAGGTCGGGACTAGAGACCCAGTACTTC.

This chain links TRBV9 with TRBJ2-1, with TRBD2 identical over 9 bases. The CDR3 is made up of 16 amino acids. V was pared by 0 bases and J by 2 bases, with 3 bases of the junction left unmatched. Per germline, CDR1 SGDLS and CDR2 YYNGEE. The CDR3 protein is CASSVEGGRAYNEQFF. CDR3 coding DNA: TGTGCCAGCAGCGTAGAGGGCGGGAGGGCCTACAATGAGCAGTTCTTC.

The chain is built from TRBV7-9 and TRBJ2-2; the match to TRBD2 covers 12 bases. Germline V CDR1 and CDR2: SEHNR, FQNEAQ (reference sequence). This CDR3 is built from 17 residues. Unmatched junction bases numbered 5, after V lost 4 bases and J lost 2 bases. In nucleotides, the CDR3 is TGTGCCAGCAGCTCCCGGACTAGCGGGACCAACACCGGGGAGCTGTTTTTT. Translating it yields CASSSRTSGTNTGELFF.

A few counts support this clonotype. The CDR3 is CAISFQPGDQRGSSLHF. Written as DNA, the CDR3 is TGTGCCATCAGTTTCCAACCCGGGGACCAGCGGGGGTCATCCCTCCACTTT. The chain carries TRBV10-3 and TRBJ1-6, with D possibly TRBD1 on 5 matching bases. Trimming took off 5 bases at V and 14 bases at J, with 28 bases between the two ends. The CDR3 sequence is 17 residues long. From germline, CDR1 is ENHRY and CDR2 SYGVKD.

The chain joins TRBV24-1 to TRBJ2-5, with 7 nucleotides matching TRBD2. CDR3 length: 17 residues. Germline values: CDR1 KGHDR, CDR2 SFDVKD. Trimming removed 0 bases from V and 5 bases from J; junction bases left unmatched: 11. DNA of the CDR3: TGTGCCACCAGTGATTTGCAAGGCAGGGAGGGATTGGAGACCCAGTACTTC. It is translated as CATSDLQGREGLETQYF.

The chain recombines TRBV6-2 or TRBV6-3 with TRBJ2-1; either TRBD1 or TRBD2 may supply D (5 bases each). The CDR3 runs 13 residues. Per germline, CDR1 MNHEY and CDR2 SVGEGT. The V and J ends lost 6 bases and 5 bases respectively, with 11 bases between them. The CDR3: CASRRGTDNEQFF. The CDR3 region has the DNA TGTGCCAGCAGGAGAGGGACCGACAATGAGCAGTTCTTC.

V and J are TRBV12-3 or TRBV12-4 and TRBJ2-2; 7 positions agree with TRBD2. Trimming took 1 base from V and 1 from J; bases not matched to a gene: 6. The length of the CDR3 is 17 residues. The CDR3, as DNA: TGTGCCAGCAGTTTAGGTAGTTTAGCGGGGAACACCGGGGAGCTGTTTTTT. Translation gives CASSLGSLAGNTGELFF.

This clonotype was observed a few times. The rearrangement uses TRBV6-1 and TRBJ1-2; perhaps TRBD1 as D (5 bases). The CDR3 is made up of 14 amino acids. V lost 0 bases and J lost 4, with 9 bases in between. From germline, CDR1 is MNHNS and CDR2 SASEGT. The CDR3 region has the DNA TGTGCCAGCAGTGAAGCCCCGGGGGGCTATGGCTACACCTTC. This codes for CASSEAPGGYGYTF.

The chain joins TRBV12-3 or TRBV12-4 to TRBJ1-3; the D gene is possibly TRBD1 (6 bases). V lost 8 bases and J lost 0, with 20 bases in between. CDR3 length equals 17 residues. This CDR3 is CASRPSGGPLSGNTIYF. The CDR3 nucleotides read TGTGCCAGCCGCCCCTCCGGGGGGCCCCTCTCTGGAAACACCATATATTTT.

There are a few counts of this clonotype. The CDR3 loop is CASSQSTLGEQFF. The DNA for the CDR3 is TGTGCCAGCAGCCAGAGTACCCTGGGTGAGCAGTTCTTC. The chain couples TRBV3-1 to TRBJ2-1, with D uncertain. The germline V gene has CDR1 LGHDT and CDR2 YNNKEL (reference sequence). The CDR3 totals 13 residues. V gave up 3 bases and J gave up 9 bases, with 12 bases separating them.

This clonotype was detected only a few times. V and J are TRBV28 and TRBJ2-1, with D unresolved. CDR3 length: 11 residues. Germline V lookup: CDR1 MDHEN, CDR2 SYDVKM. V lost 3 bases, J lost 11 bases, and 8 bases lay in between. The CDR3 loop reads CASSFGPQQFF. DNA of the CDR3: TGTGCCAGCAGTTTTGGACCCCAGCAGTTCTTC.

The chain combines TRBV5-5 with TRBJ2-1; TRBD1 agrees at 7 bases. Trimming removed 2 bases from V and 3 bases from J; junction bases left unmatched: 8. Germline V gene sequence: CDR1 SGHKS, CDR2 YYEKEE (reference sequence). The CDR3 contains 16 residues. This chain's CDR3 is CASSLGPGQIYNEQFF. CDR3 coding DNA: TGTGCCAGCAGCTTAGGCCCGGGACAGATCTACAATGAGCAGTTCTTC.

This clonotype was detected a few times. V gene TRBV5-1 combines with J gene TRBJ2-1; the D gene is possibly TRBD2 (6 bases). The CDR3 has 14 amino acids. V lost 4 bases and J lost 0, with 8 bases in between. The germline gives CDR1 SGHRS, CDR2 YFSETQ. Here the CDR3 DNA reads TGCGCCAGCAGCGCGACTAGCTCCTACAATGAGCAGTTCTTC. Translation: CASSATSSYNEQFF.

This sequence joins TRBV4-1 and TRBJ1-1; D is ambiguous. Germline V gene data show CDR1 as MGHRA and CDR2 as YSYEKL. V was trimmed by 0 bases and J by 0 bases, leaving 11 bases between them. This CDR3 is 16 amino acids long. CDR3 in amino acids: CASSQEKRRLNTEAFF. Here the CDR3 DNA reads TGCGCCAGCAGCCAAGAAAAACGACGGTTGAACACTGAAGCTTTCTTT.

Many counts were recorded for this clonotype. V is TRBV7-9 and J is TRBJ2-1; no firm D call. Trimming left V 4 bases short and J 3 bases short, with 10 bases between. The CDR3 length is 14 residues. The germline gives CDR1 SEHNR, CDR2 FQNEAQ (reference sequence). CDR3 protein: CASSSRQDYNEQFF. CDR3 nucleotides: TGTGCCAGCAGCTCCCGGCAGGACTACAATGAGCAGTTCTTC.

The CDR3 region is CASSFLAGYTDTQYF. CDR3 sequence (DNA): TGTGCCAGCAGCTTCCTAGCGGGGTACACAGATACGCAGTATTTT. V and J are TRBV3-1 and TRBJ2-3; 9 nucleotides agree with TRBD2. Germline V gene lookup returns CDR1 LGHDT and CDR2 YNNKEL (reference sequence). V shed 5 bases, J shed 2 bases, and the junction held 5 bases outside the gene matches. The CDR3 is 15 amino acids.

The J gene is TRBJ2-7, the V gene TRBV28; 8 nucleotides match TRBD2. After removal of 2 bases from V and 0 bases from J, the junction contained 6 bases not matched to a gene. The CDR3 has 16 amino acids. Germline lookup yields CDR1 MDHEN and CDR2 SYDVKM. The DNA of the CDR3 is TGTGCCAGCAGTTTAGGCTGGCGGGGGGTCTCCTACGAGCAGTACGTC. Its translation is CASSLGWRGVSYEQYV.

Ten or more counts support this clonotype. V is TRBV5-1 and J is TRBJ2-7; maybe TRBD2 (5 bases). This CDR3 is built from 14 residues. Germline V lookup: CDR1 SGHRS, CDR2 YFSETQ. The ends were cut back, 4 bases at V and 3 bases at J, with 14 bases in the middle. The CDR3 reads CASSLLSAGYEQYF. The DNA of the CDR3 is TGCGCCAGCAGCCTGCTTTCCGCGGGCTACGAGCAGTACTTC.